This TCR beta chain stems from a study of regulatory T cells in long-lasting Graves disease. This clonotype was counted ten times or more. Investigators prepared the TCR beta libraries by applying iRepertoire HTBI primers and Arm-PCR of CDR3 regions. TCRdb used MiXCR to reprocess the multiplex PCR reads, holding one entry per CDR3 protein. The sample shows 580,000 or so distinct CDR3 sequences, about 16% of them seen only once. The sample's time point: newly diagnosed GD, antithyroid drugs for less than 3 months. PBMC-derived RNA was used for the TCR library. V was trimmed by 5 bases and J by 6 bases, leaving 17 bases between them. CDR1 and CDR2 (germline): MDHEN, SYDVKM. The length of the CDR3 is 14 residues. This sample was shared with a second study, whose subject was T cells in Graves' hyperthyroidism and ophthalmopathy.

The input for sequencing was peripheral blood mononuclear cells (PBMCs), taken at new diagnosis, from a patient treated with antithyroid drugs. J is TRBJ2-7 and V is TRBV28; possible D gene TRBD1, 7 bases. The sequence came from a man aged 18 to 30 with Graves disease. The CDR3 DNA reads TGTGCCAGCAGTACCCGACAGGGAGGTCCCGAGCAGTACTTC. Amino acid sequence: CASSTRQGGPEQYF.